This T cell receptor (beta chain) was captured in a study of T cells in Graves' hyperthyroidism and ophthalmopathy (dated by TCRdb to between 2018 and 2021). As for the study more broadly: Peripheral blood samples were taken at initial diagnosis, before any treatment was given. TCR V-J signatures able to tell the groups apart were searched for in a discovery cohort of 90 to 100 patients, of whom more than 40 had Graves' ophthalmopathy and around 58 had stable Graves' hyperthyroidism. Prospective prediction of ophthalmopathy was tested in an independent validation cohort consisting of some 19 hyperthyroidism patients and approximately 16 patients who later progressed to ophthalmopathy. The approximately 90 discovery patients were divided at random into training and test sets in a 7:3 ratio. In several Graves' hyperthyroidism patients, the study also compared T-cell repertoires from thyroid tissue with T-cell repertoires from blood. Once sampling was done, hyperthyroidism patients were given methimazole at a starting dose of 30 mg daily, whereas ophthalmopathy patients were given high-dose intravenous methylprednisolone. TCR Vbeta CDR3 sequencing of roughly 140 peripheral blood samples (fewer than 45 ophthalmopathy, 75 or so hyperthyroidism and about 17 progressor patients) is reported in the paper.

The TCR beta CDR3 regions were amplified from the RNA transcripts. The first round of RT-PCR for the TCR CDR3 was performed with the HTBI primer set and the Qiagen OneStep RT-PCR kit. Libraries were constructed in a second round of multiplex PCR, after which size selection and purification were performed. Paired-end sequencing of the libraries was performed with 100 bp reads on an Illumina HiSeq2000. As for how the authors treated the data: SOAPnuke was used to process the raw data, with reads discarded if the reads contained adapters or uncalled bases, had a mean Phred below 15, or lacked an exact constant-primer or identifier match. High-quality paired reads were merged using COPE v1.2.5, and each unique nucleotide sequence was defined as a clonotype. Clonotypes were aligned to IMGT TRBV, TRBD and TRBJ reference segments using MiTCR v1.1. The analysis included only V-J combinations with a frequency above 0.0001, which together covered approximately 99% of the repertoires. A TCS score was defined as the ratio of F50 (clonal expansion) to E x V (chaos), with BLOSUM62-based TCRdist applied between CDR3 peptides within each V-J. Welch's t-statistics and random forest reduced roughly 540 V-J features to 13, which were used in a naive Bayes classifier (R e1071). The public sequencing data were trimmed at Q25 with fastp and processed into clonotypes with MiXCR by TCRdb, which kept only in-frame beta chains. Rows are unified per CDR3 protein, each entry keeping the most common DNA and genes. None of the V and J calls come from the authors' own analysis; TCRdb made them. The sample profile shows some 760,000 distinct CDR3 sequences; 11% to 15% of them were found once. Roughly 10% of the sample is taken by the ten largest.

The CDR3 has 14 amino acids, counting the end cysteine and phenylalanine. Here the CDR3 DNA is all that survives: 42 bases in frame from base 1. The germline V end is reduced by 7 bases and the J end by 2 bases; junction bases left unmatched: 6. CDR1 is given as SGHTA and CDR2 as FQGNSA, both from the germline V gene. Stable Graves' hyperthyroidism was defined as no progression to ophthalmopathy during 18 months of follow-up. Hyperthyroidism patients were aged 18 to 65 years and newly diagnosed, with disease duration of less than 2 months. Exclusion was applied to patients with uncontrolled infections, other autoimmune diseases, pregnancy or lactation. Diagnoses were established on the basis of clinical symptoms, serum thyroxine and TRAb, thyroid ultrasound, and orbital computed tomography. PBMCs were separated from roughly 9.6 ml of fresh peripheral blood using Ficoll-Paque density gradient centrifugation. Total RNA was extracted with Trizol reagent, and quality was checked on an Agilent 2100 Bioanalyzer.

Overall study outcomes, separate from this receptor: In validation, the model predicted progression to ophthalmopathy with roughly 66% sensitivity and approximately 72% specificity, a median of approximately 6.5 months before onset. In cross-validation, a model built on a 13 V-J signature told ophthalmopathy apart from stable hyperthyroidism with under 90% sensitivity and around 84% specificity, and in testing the same model reached 80%/75%. Blood samples also contained most of the expanded thyroid clonotypes (frequency above 0.001), which suggests that blood repertoires may reflect thyroid immune responses. Sample size was not statistically predetermined, and blinding of investigators to group allocation was not performed.

Ten or more counts support this clonotype. Its antigen remains unidentified. It has no much larger one-base neighbor in the sample; base qualities were not kept. Sequencing was carried out using blood. The chain couples TRBV7-2 to TRBJ2-5, with 8 junctional bases fitting TRBD2. This TCR was recovered from a woman aged 18-35 years with Graves' hyperthyroidism. The CDR3 region has the sequence CASTHPGGQETQYF. Read as DNA, the sequence is TGTGCCAGCACCCACCCGGGGGGGCAAGAGACCCAGTACTTC.